Below are 27 T cell receptor beta chains sequenced from a single sample in a study of blood T cells in healthy people across ages. A second roughly 7 to 11 cycle PCR used barcoded and J-beta primers. TCRdb passed the 5' RACE reads through MiXCR, listing each CDR3 protein once. This table holds 780,000 or so distinct CDR3 sequences, approximately 53% found once. Sequences were obtained from blood. The receptors were sampled from a man aged 35 to 55 in good health.

The CDR3 region is CASSQELGTDGYTF. The CDR3 DNA sequence: TGTGCCAGCAGCCAAGAGCTGGGGACCGATGGCTACACCTTC. This chain connects TRBV3-1 to TRBJ1-2; D may be TRBD1 (5 bases). Germline V gene data show CDR1 as LGHDT and CDR2 as YNNKEL (reference sequence). The V and J ends lost 0 bases and 6 bases respectively, with 11 bases between them. CDR3 length: 14 amino acids.

This clonotype has only a few counts. The J gene is TRBJ2-5, the V gene TRBV7-2; 9 bases are a match to TRBD2. The germline CDR1 and CDR2 sequences are SGHTA and FQGNSA. The junction had 19 bases not matched to a gene; V was cut back by 6 bases and J by 11 bases. This CDR3 is built from 16 residues. The CDR3 sequence is CASRLTSGTSPWEQYF. As DNA, the CDR3 is TGTGCCAGCAGACTAACGTCCGGGACTAGCCCTTGGGAGCAGTACTTC.

This clonotype was detected ten times or more. The chain has TRBV29-1 and TRBJ2-6; D is unresolved. The ends were cut back, 6 bases at V and 0 bases at J, with 9 bases in the middle. The CDR3 has 14 amino acids. From germline, CDR1 is SQVTM and CDR2 ANQGSEA. In DNA form, the CDR3 reads TGCAGCGTGAGAGCGAACTCTGGGGCCAACGTCCTGACTTTC. Amino acid sequence: CSVRANSGANVLTF.

This clonotype was observed a handful of times. This chain connects TRBV9 to TRBJ2-5; D is undetermined. The CDR3 loop spans 15 amino acids. Germline V gene sequence: CDR1 SGDLS, CDR2 YYNGEE. The V and J ends lost 0 bases and 4 bases respectively, with 13 bases between them. The DNA for the CDR3 is TGTGCCAGCAGCGTAGCATCAACAGTCTCAGAGACCCAGTACTTC. As protein: CASSVASTVSETQYF.

The V call is TRBV7-2, the J call TRBJ2-7; 9 positions agree with TRBD1. V lost 9 bases, J lost 4 bases, and 10 bases stayed unmatched. This CDR3 is built from 14 residues. CDR1 and CDR2 from the germline V gene are SGHTA and FQGNSA. CDR3 loop: CASGRGQGEYEQYF. The CDR3 region has the DNA TGTGCCAGTGGGAGGGGACAGGGTGAATACGAGCAGTACTTC.

This clonotype has just a few counts. The rearrangement joins TRBV29-1 to TRBJ2-4, with a possible D match to TRBD1 (5 bases). CDR1 is SQVTM, CDR2 ANQGSEA, per germline. The CDR3 has 15 amino acids. V was pared by 1 base and J by 7 bases, with 17 bases between. In nucleotides, the CDR3 is TGCAGCGTTGAAGGTTGGACAACGGGCCAGAACATTCAGTACTTC. This translates into CSVEGWTTGQNIQYF.

The chain is built from TRBV7-6 and TRBJ2-1; 8 nucleotides agree with TRBD2. J was trimmed by 14 bases and V by 3 bases; bases with no gene match: 3. Germline-derived CDR1 and CDR2 are SGHVS and FNYEAQ. There are 11 residues in the CDR3. CDR3 coding DNA: TGTGCCAGCAGCTTCGGGGGGGCCGAGTTCTTC. Protein product: CASSFGGAEFF.

The gene calls are TRBV29-1 and TRBJ1-5; no clear D. Germline loops: CDR1 SQVTM, CDR2 ANQGSEA. The V end lost 1 base, the J end lost 3 bases, and 7 bases lay between the germline ends. The CDR3 totals 13 residues. CDR3 DNA: TGCAGCGTTGAAGGGCAGCCCAATCAGCCCCAGCATTTT. Translation: CSVEGQPNQPQHF.

This rearrangement joins TRBV24-1 to TRBJ2-3; D unresolved. From germline, CDR1 is KGHDR and CDR2 SFDVKD. The ends were cut back, 7 bases at V and 4 bases at J, with 11 bases in the middle. This CDR3 comprises 13 residues. The chain's CDR3 is CATSRSQADTQYF. CDR3 nucleotide sequence: TGTGCCACCAGCCGGAGTCAGGCAGATACGCAGTATTTT.

This chain joins TRBV11-2 and TRBJ1-2; no definite D call. V lost 0 bases to trimming and J lost 9 bases, with 8 bases between them. The CDR3 has 12 amino acids. CDR1 is SGHAT, CDR2 FQNNGV, per germline. This CDR3 is CASSLEGRSYTF. DNA for the CDR3: TGTGCCAGCAGCTTAGAGGGTAGGAGCTACACCTTC.

This sequence joins TRBV12-3 or TRBV12-4 and TRBJ2-3; tentative D call: TRBD2 (5 bases). V was clipped by 6 bases and J by 2 bases, with 12 bases between them. The CDR3 is 14 residues long. CDR3 sequence: CASSKSGNTDTQYF. CDR3 nucleotide sequence: TGTGCCAGCAGCAAATCCGGGAACACAGATACGCAGTATTTT.

This clonotype has only one observation. The chain has TRBV10-3 and TRBJ2-1, with a tentative D call TRBD1 (5 bases). This CDR3 region has 13 residues. The V end lost 7 bases, the J end lost 10 bases, and 17 bases lay between the germline ends. Germline V CDR1 and CDR2: ENHRY, SYGVKD. CDR3 protein: CAIKDNESYEQFF. The CDR3 nucleotides read TGTGCCATCAAGGACAACGAATCCTACGAGCAGTTCTTC.

This clonotype was counted between two and nine times. The rearrangement joins TRBV11-2 to TRBJ1-1; maybe TRBD1 (5 bases). There are 14 residues in the CDR3. Per the germline V gene, CDR1 is SGHAT and CDR2 is FQNNGV. Deletions cut 4 bases from V and 1 base from J, with 10 bases between. CDR3 residues: CASSSGTANTEAFF. The CDR3, as DNA: TGTGCCAGCAGCTCCGGGACCGCGAACACTGAAGCTTTCTTT.

This clonotype has just one count. The chain recombines TRBV2 with TRBJ1-5; D is perhaps TRBD1 (5 bases). The length of the CDR3 is 14 residues. Germline lookup yields CDR1 SNHLY and CDR2 FYNNEI. The V and J ends lost 4 bases and 2 bases respectively, with 9 bases between them. The CDR3 DNA reads TGTGCCAGCAGTGGGGGCGAAGGCAATCAGCCCCAGCATTTT. Its protein is CASSGGEGNQPQHF.

This clonotype came up a few times. The chain carries TRBV12-3 or TRBV12-4 and TRBJ2-5; 8 bases match TRBD1. This CDR3 contains 15 residues. V shed 5 bases, J shed 5 bases, and the junction held 10 bases outside the gene matches. CDR3 protein: CASSLVGRGRETQYF. The CDR3 nucleotides are TGTGCCAGCAGTCTTGTGGGCAGGGGGCGGGAGACCCAGTACTTC.

The genes are TRBV12-3 or TRBV12-4 and TRBJ2-1; 9 bases map to TRBD2. V gave up 3 bases and J gave up 7 bases; unmatched junction bases: 10. The CDR3 covers 16 residues. The CDR3 DNA sequence: TGTGCCAGCAGTTTCCGCGGGGGGGCCTCGCGGAATGAGCAGTTCTTC. Translation: CASSFRGGASRNEQFF.

This clonotype came up a few times. The V gene is TRBV10-3, the J gene TRBJ2-3; 7 bases match TRBD2. Germline CDR1 reads ENHRY; CDR2 reads SYGVKD. V gave up 6 bases and J gave up 6 bases; unmatched junction bases: 15. The CDR3 is 16 residues long. The CDR3 region has the DNA TGTGCCATCAGGAGCCGGACTAGTGGGGATTTGGATACGCAGTATTTT. Translated, it gives CAIRSRTSGDLDTQYF.

V gene TRBV12-3 or TRBV12-4 combines with J gene TRBJ2-7, with TRBD1 matching over 8 bases. With V trimmed by 4 bases and J by 7 bases, 6 bases remained unmatched. The CDR3 extends over 13 amino acids. CDR3 DNA sequence: TGTGCCAGCAGTTCCGTCCGGACAGGGGAGCAGTACTTC. Protein: CASSSVRTGEQYF.

The gene calls are TRBV28 and TRBJ1-6; D gene unclear. The CDR3 covers 14 residues. Looked up from germline, CDR1 is MDHEN and CDR2 is SYDVKM. The V end lost 6 bases, the J end lost 10 bases, and 16 bases lay between the germline ends. The CDR3 here is CASSGARRSSPLHF. In DNA form, the CDR3 reads TGTGCCAGCAGCGGAGCCCGGCGGTCCTCACCCCTCCACTTT.

The CDR3 reads CASGLVQGGQETQYF. DNA of the CDR3: TGTGCTAGTGGTTTGGTACAGGGGGGACAAGAGACCCAGTACTTC. This chain joins TRBV12-5 and TRBJ2-4; 8 bases are a match to TRBD1. TRBJ2-5 explains the end of the DNA better; the J call may be wrong. Germline loops: CDR1 LGHNT, CDR2 FRNRAP. CDR3 length: 15 amino acids.

This clonotype has a single count. The CDR3 DNA reads as TGTGCCAGCAGCCAATTATCCAGGACAGGGACCACCTACGAGCAGTACTTC. Its protein is CASSQLSRTGTTYEQYF. This sequence joins TRBV12-3 or TRBV12-4 and TRBJ2-7, with TRBD1 matching 8 bases. CDR3 length: 17 residues. The trim removed 6 bases at V and 2 bases at J, leaving 15 bases unmatched.

The genes are TRBV9 and TRBJ2-7, with D perhaps TRBD2 (6 bases). V was shortened by 1 base and J by 5 bases, with 16 bases between the two germline ends. Germline CDR1 reads SGDLS; CDR2 reads YYNGEE. This CDR3 is built from 15 residues. The CDR3 loop reads CASSVNPSAGHEQYF. The CDR3 DNA is TGTGCCAGCAGCGTAAACCCTAGCGCAGGCCACGAGCAGTACTTC.

The gene calls are TRBV12-3 or TRBV12-4 and TRBJ2-7, with a tentative D call TRBD2 (5 bases). The end of the DNA aligns better with TRBJ2-5, so the J call may be wrong. This CDR3 is 13 amino acids long. This CDR3 reads CASTTAAWGTQYF. The CDR3 DNA sequence: TGTGCCAGCACCACAGCGGCGTGGGGGACCCAGTACTTC.

The gene calls are TRBV7-8 and TRBJ2-2, with D uncertain. This CDR3 has 11 amino acids. Germline CDR1 reads SGHVS; CDR2 reads FQNEAQ. The V end lost 5 bases, the J end lost 10 bases, and 8 bases lay between the germline ends. The CDR3 loop reads CASSLNEELFF. Written as DNA, the CDR3 is TGTGCCAGCAGCCTTAACGAGGAGCTGTTTTTT.

This sequence joins TRBV6-2 or TRBV6-3 and TRBJ2-3; D is uncertain. Germline lookup yields CDR1 MNHEY and CDR2 SVGEGT. The V gene lost 9 bases and the J gene lost 0 bases, with 16 bases spanning the gap. The CDR3 is 15 amino acids. The CDR3 is CASTKVPSSTDTQYF. CDR3 sequence (DNA): TGTGCCAGTACAAAGGTTCCGTCTAGCACAGATACGCAGTATTTT.

The gene calls are TRBV6-4 and TRBJ2-3; the D gene is possibly TRBD1 (6 bases). CDR3 size: 15 residues. Trimming cost V 0 bases and J 1 base, with 8 bases left between them. CDR1 MRHNA and CDR2 SNTAGT come from the germline V gene. Here the CDR3 DNA reads TGTGCCAGCAGTGACTCACAGGGCGGCACAGATACGCAGTATTTT. Amino acid sequence: CASSDSQGGTDTQYF.

This chain joins TRBV5-1 and TRBJ2-1; D ambiguous. CDR1 and CDR2 from the germline V gene are SGHRS and YFSETQ. Trimming removed 4 bases at V and 12 bases at J, with 11 bases between. The CDR3 consists of 11 residues. The CDR3 spells CASSEGPGQFF. CDR3 nucleotides: TGCGCCAGCAGCGAAGGCCCCGGGCAGTTCTTC.